Shown below are 28 T cell receptor beta chains from a single sample sequenced in a study of shared clonotypes between healthy human individuals. The repertoire was sequenced with immunoSEQ multiplex PCR; TCRdb's copy has only in-frame clones and lacks some. The profile shows 1.4 million to 1.5 million clones, around 97% of them singletons. The specimen was naive CD4+ T cells sorted from blood. Subset given: CD45RA+ positively selected. The source of these receptors is a man aged 25-40 years in good health.

The chain has TRBV5-1 and TRBJ2-1; D is uncertain. CDR3 length: 13 amino acids. With 2 bases removed from V and 10 bases from J, the gap between germline ends came to 13 bases. CDR1 and CDR2 (germline): SGHRS, YFSETQ. The CDR3 DNA reads TGCGCCAGCAGCTTTGCCGACCCCTGGGAGCAGTTCTTC. Amino acid sequence: CASSFADPWEQFF. The complete variable domain, with remaining parts taken from reference TRBV5-1 and TRBJ2-1, reads KAGVTQTPRYLIKTRGQQVTLSCSPISGHRSVSWYQQTPGQGLQFLFEYFSETQRNKGNFPGRFSGRQFSNSRSEMNVSTLELGDSALYLCASSFADPWEQFFGPGTRLTVL.

The chain is built from TRBV5-1 and TRBJ1-2, with 7 nucleotides matching TRBD1. The CDR3 contains 17 residues. Losses at the gene ends were 0 bases for V and 6 bases for J; bases not matched to a gene: 14. The germline V gene has CDR1 SGHRS and CDR2 YFSETQ. This CDR3 reads CASSLENRNGGQNGYTF. Written as DNA, the CDR3 is TGCGCCAGCAGCTTGGAAAATCGGAATGGGGGACAGAATGGCTACACCTTC.

This clone was found once. The chain joins TRBV18 to TRBJ2-1; 14 nucleotides agree with TRBD2. V gave up 6 bases and J gave up 0 bases; unmatched junction bases: 4. This CDR3 is built from 17 residues. The V gene's germline CDR1 is KGHSH and CDR2 LQKENI. CDR3 sequence: CASSWTSGRISYNEQFF. Here the CDR3 DNA reads TGTGCCAGCTCGTGGACTAGCGGGAGGATCTCCTACAATGAGCAGTTCTTC.

This chain joins TRBV15 and TRBJ2-1, with TRBD2 identical over 7 bases. CDR3 length: 15 residues. V trimming: 3 bases; J trimming: 4 bases; junction bases outside the gene matches: 6. The germline V gene encodes CDR1 LNHNV and CDR2 YYDKDF (reference sequence). CDR3 nucleotides: TGTGCCACCAGCAGCCGGGCTAGCGGTTACAATGAGCAGTTCTTC. Translation gives CATSSRASGYNEQFF. Complete variable domain (other parts from reference TRBV15 and TRBJ2-1): DAMVIQNPRYQVTQFGKPVTLSCSQTLNHNVMYWYQQKSSQAPKLLFHYYDKDFNNEADTPDNFQSRRPNTSFCFLDIRSPGLGDTAMYLCATSSRASGYNEQFFGPGTRLTVL.

This chain joins TRBV18 and TRBJ1-4; D remains unclear. The CDR3 consists of 13 residues. Trimming took 4 bases from V and 5 from J, leaving 8 bases between them. In germline, CDR1 is KGHSH, CDR2 LQKENI. CDR3 nucleotide sequence: TGTGCCAGCTCACGAGACGTGAATGAAAAACTGTTTTTT. This codes for CASSRDVNEKLFF.

On this clone itself: This CDR3 is also generated by other DNA sequences in the sample. The rearrangement links TRBV5-1 to TRBJ2-7; tentative D call: TRBD1 (6 bases). The germline V gene encodes CDR1 SGHRS and CDR2 YFSETQ. Between the trimmed V and J ends, which lost 3 bases and 2 bases, there was a span of 12 bases. The CDR3 has 14 amino acids. The CDR3 DNA follows: TGCGCCAGCAGCTCCACAGGGACCACCTACGAGCAGTACTTC. It translates to CASSSTGTTYEQYF. The entire variable domain, with the rest obtained from reference TRBV5-1 and TRBJ2-7, is as follows: KAGVTQTPRYLIKTRGQQVTLSCSPISGHRSVSWYQQTPGQGLQFLFEYFSETQRNKGNFPGRFSGRQFSNSRSEMNVSTLELGDSALYLCASSSTGTTYEQYFGPGTRLTVT.

This chain links TRBV28 with TRBJ1-2; D is undetermined. The V and J ends lost 2 bases and 7 bases respectively, with 8 bases between them. CDR1 is MDHEN and CDR2 is SYDVKM in the germline V gene. CDR3 length: 12 residues. The DNA of the CDR3 is TGTGCCAGCAGTTTAGGGATGACTGGCTACACCTTC. It encodes CASSLGMTGYTF.

This clone was observed once. The chain employs TRBV28 and TRBJ2-7; D remains ambiguous. This CDR3 has 15 residues. CDR1 is MDHEN and CDR2 is SYDVKM in the germline V gene. V was trimmed by 4 bases and J by 4 bases, leaving 17 bases between them. The CDR3 sequence is CASSSPGVALYEQYF. The CDR3 DNA reads as TGTGCCAGCAGTTCCCCAGGTGTCGCCTTATACGAGCAGTACTTC.

This sequence joins TRBV14 and TRBJ1-4; D remains unclear. The CDR3 has 20 residues. The germline gives CDR1 SGHDN, CDR2 FVKESK. The V gene lost 0 bases and the J gene lost 0 bases, with 20 bases spanning the gap. In DNA, the CDR3 is TGTGCCAGCAGCCAAGATCATAGGTTAGAGAAGATTGCAACTAATGAAAAACTGTTTTTT. Amino acid sequence: CASSQDHRLEKIATNEKLFF.

The V gene is TRBV18, the J gene TRBJ2-7; 7 bases are shared with TRBD1. Trimming at V came to 6 bases and at J to 0 bases, leaving 8 bases not matched to a gene. CDR1 and CDR2 from the germline V gene are KGHSH and LQKENI. This CDR3 is 15 amino acids long. In DNA, the CDR3 is TGTGCCAGCTCGCTTAAGAGGGACAGCTCCTACGAGCAGTACTTC. This gives the protein CASSLKRDSSYEQYF.

The chain recombines TRBV2 with TRBJ2-7, with D perhaps TRBD2 (5 bases). The CDR3 loop spans 11 amino acids. V was trimmed by 5 bases and J by 9 bases, leaving 11 bases between them. In germline, CDR1 is SNHLY, CDR2 FYNNEI. CDR3 residues: CASSYGEGQYF. The CDR3 DNA follows: TGTGCCAGCAGTTACGGGGAAGGGCAGTACTTC. The complete variable domain, with remaining parts taken from reference TRBV2 and TRBJ2-7, reads EPEVTQTPSHQVTQMGQEVILRCVPISNHLYFYWYRQILGQKVEFLVSFYNNEISEKSEIFDDQFSVERPDGSNFTLKIRSTKLEDSAMYFCASSYGEGQYFGPGTRLTVT.

This chain connects TRBV25-1 to TRBJ1-5; D not resolved. The CDR3 is 14 amino acids. The V gene's germline CDR1 is MGHDK and CDR2 SYGVNS. V lost 5 bases, J lost 3 bases, and 11 bases lay in between. The CDR3 here is CASSKFGLNQPQHF. The CDR3 nucleotides read TGTGCCAGCAGTAAGTTTGGCCTCAATCAGCCCCAGCATTTT.

The chain recombines TRBV5-1 with TRBJ2-1; D gene ambiguous. Germline V lookup: CDR1 SGHRS, CDR2 YFSETQ. The CDR3 loop spans 13 amino acids. The V and J ends lost 6 bases and 6 bases respectively, with 13 bases between them. The CDR3 DNA reads TGCGCCAGCACAATCCCAGCAGCCAATGAGCAGTTCTTC. It is translated as CASTIPAANEQFF. The variable domain in full, with the rest retrieved from reference TRBV5-1 and TRBJ2-1, is KAGVTQTPRYLIKTRGQQVTLSCSPISGHRSVSWYQQTPGQGLQFLFEYFSETQRNKGNFPGRFSGRQFSNSRSEMNVSTLELGDSALYLCASTIPAANEQFFGPGTRLTVL.

In its sample, this clone was seen once. This chain links TRBV6-6 with TRBJ1-1; 7 bases line up with TRBD1. V lost 5 bases, J lost 0 bases, and 6 bases stayed unmatched. The CDR3 sequence is 15 residues long. Looked up from germline, CDR1 is MNHNY and CDR2 is SVGAGI (reference sequence). The CDR3 nucleotides are TGTGCCAGCAGTCCCCCGGACAGGATGAACACTGAAGCTTTCTTT. Amino acids: CASSPPDRMNTEAFF.

V usage is TRBV27 and J usage is TRBJ2-5, with 10 bases that match TRBD1. There are 13 residues in the CDR3. Trimming cost V 5 bases and J 4 bases; bases outside gene matches: 1. The germline gives CDR1 MNHEY, CDR2 SMNVEV (reference sequence). CDR3 nucleotides: TGTGCCAGCAGTGGACAGGGGGTAGAGACCCAGTACTTC. Encoded protein: CASSGQGVETQYF.

This chain uses TRBV5-4 with TRBJ2-7, with 12 bases fitting TRBD2. There are 15 residues in the CDR3. Trimming at V came to 3 bases and at J to 6 bases, leaving 7 bases not matched to a gene. CDR1 is SGHNT and CDR2 is YYREEE in the germline V gene (reference sequence). For the CDR3, the DNA is TGTGCCAGCAGCTCACTAGCGGGAGGAGTCCGCGAGCAGTACTTC. Protein sequence: CASSSLAGGVREQYF.

This sequence joins TRBV18 and TRBJ1-4, with a possible D match to TRBD1 (5 bases). V was cut by 4 bases and J by 8 bases, with 17 bases left in between. This CDR3 contains 15 residues. Germline CDR1 reads KGHSH; CDR2 reads LQKENI. The CDR3 region is CASSRVRGEGEKLFF. The DNA for the CDR3 is TGTGCCAGCTCACGCGTACGGGGCGAAGGCGAAAAACTGTTTTTT.

The rearrangement links TRBV5-4 to TRBJ2-5; no reliable D call. The CDR3 sequence is 13 residues long. The germline CDR1 and CDR2 sequences are SGHNT and YYREEE (reference sequence). V was trimmed by 6 bases and J by 3 bases, leaving 12 bases between them. This chain's CDR3 is CASTPPNEETQYF. The CDR3 DNA reads as TGTGCCAGCACCCCCCCCAACGAAGAGACCCAGTACTTC.

The chain recombines TRBV28 with TRBJ1-5, with TRBD1 matching 7 bases. J lost 3 bases, V lost 6 bases, and 20 bases had no gene match. The CDR3 is made up of 19 amino acids. Germline loops: CDR1 MDHEN, CDR2 SYDVKM. DNA for the CDR3: TGTGCCAGCAGCCCCGGTTGGGGGAGACAGGGCCCCACCAATCAGCCCCAGCATTTT. Encoded protein: CASSPGWGRQGPTNQPQHF.

The CDR3 DNA reads as TGTGCCAGCAGCAACGCGAAATCCCATGGGGTCTCTGGGGCCAACGTCCTGACTTTC. This encodes CASSNAKSHGVSGANVLTF. This chain uses TRBV5-4 with TRBJ2-6; D call uncertain. The germline CDR1 and CDR2 sequences are SGHNT and YYREEE (reference sequence). V was shortened by 4 bases and J by 0 bases, with 20 bases between the two germline ends. CDR3 length equals 19 residues.

This chain uses TRBV9 with TRBJ2-1, with 9 bases aligning to TRBD1. Trimming took 4 bases from V and 0 from J; bases not matched to a gene: 2. This CDR3 has 15 residues. Germline V gives CDR1 SGDLS, CDR2 YYNGEE. CDR3 sequence (DNA): TGTGCCAGCAGCTTGACAGGGGGCTCCTACAATGAGCAGTTCTTC. Residues: CASSLTGGSYNEQFF.

The gene calls are TRBV29-1 and TRBJ2-5; D uncertain. CDR1 SQVTM and CDR2 ANQGSEA come from the germline V gene. Trimming removed 6 bases from V and 3 bases from J, with 17 bases in between. The CDR3 has 14 amino acids. CDR3 loop: CSVAVRAGKETQYF. The CDR3, as DNA: TGCAGCGTGGCCGTCCGGGCCGGAAAAGAGACCCAGTACTTC.

V is TRBV10-3 and J is TRBJ2-1, with 8 nucleotides matching TRBD1. The CDR3 length is 14 residues. CDR1 and CDR2 (germline): ENHRY, SYGVKD. The junction had 6 bases not matched to a gene; V was cut back by 3 bases and J by 8 bases. The CDR3 protein is CAISDRGLSDEQFF. The CDR3 DNA follows: TGTGCCATCAGTGACAGGGGGCTCAGCGATGAGCAGTTCTTC.

This chain connects TRBV11-3 to TRBJ1-5; D is perhaps TRBD1 (5 bases). CDR3 length: 18 amino acids. CDR1 is SGHNT and CDR2 is YENEEA in the germline V gene. Trimming removed 0 bases at V and 3 bases at J, with 18 bases between. CDR3 sequence reads: CASSLDGPSGTLNQPQHF. In nucleotides, the CDR3 is TGTGCCAGCAGCTTAGATGGGCCCAGCGGGACGCTCAATCAGCCCCAGCATTTT.

The V call is TRBV4-1, the J call TRBJ2-1, with 8 bases matching TRBD2. This CDR3 is built from 18 residues. In germline, CDR1 is MGHRA, CDR2 YSYEKL. The J segment lost 8 bases and the V segment lost 1 base, leaving 16 bases of the junction unmatched. The CDR3 loop is CASSQGRGPGLVFDEQFF. CDR3 nucleotide sequence: TGCGCCAGCAGCCAAGGGAGGGGACCGGGACTAGTTTTTGATGAGCAGTTCTTC.

The chain combines TRBV7-9 with TRBJ2-3; TRBD2 matches at 13 bases. With 5 bases clipped from V and 3 bases from J, the junction kept 2 bases outside the gene matches. Germline V CDR1 and CDR2: SEHNR, FQNEAQ (reference sequence). The CDR3 consists of 15 residues. As DNA, the CDR3 is TGTGCCAGCAGCAAGACTAGCGGGAGGACAGATACGCAGTATTTT. Translating it yields CASSKTSGRTDTQYF.

J is TRBJ2-1 and V is TRBV28, with TRBD2 matching 7 bases. The V segment lost 8 bases and the J segment 5 bases; nucleotides outside the gene matches: 6. Per germline, CDR1 MDHEN and CDR2 SYDVKM. This CDR3 spans 13 amino acids. The CDR3 region is CASRDYGHNEQFF. CDR3 bases: TGTGCCAGCCGGGACTATGGCCACAATGAGCAGTTCTTC.

Concerning this clone: Other DNA sequences of this sample code for an identical CDR3. CDR3 region: CASSLGDSSNQPQHF. DNA for the CDR3: TGTGCCAGCAGCTTAGGGGATTCTAGCAATCAGCCCCAGCATTTT. The gene calls are TRBV7-9 and TRBJ1-5; D call uncertain. Germline CDR1 and CDR2: SEHNR and FQNEAQ (reference sequence). The CDR3 has 15 residues. The V end was cut by 1 base, the J end by 0 bases, with 7 bases between.